The 7 T cell receptor beta chains given below trace back to one sample, sequenced in a study of memory CD4+ T cells and cytomegalovirus serostatus. The sort gate was single viable CD3+CD4+CD8-CD45RO+ cells for memory CD4+ T cells. Repertoires were generated with immunoSEQ multiplex PCR, while TCRdb's copy carries only in-frame clones and drops some. The data hold under 35,000 clones, with about 70% observed a single time. The source material was memory CD4+ T cells from blood. The receptors stem from an adult in good health and CMV-seronegative.

V and J are TRBV11-3 and TRBJ2-5, with D perhaps matching TRBD1 or TRBD2 (6 bases each). The germline CDR1 and CDR2 sequences are SGHNT and YENEEA. The CDR3 loop spans 15 amino acids. Trimming shortened V by 1 base and J by 0 bases, and 9 bases separated the two germline ends. The CDR3 coding sequence is TGTGCCAGCAGCTTAGGAGGGGGGTACCAAGAGACCCAGTACTTC. It is translated as CASSLGGGYQETQYF. Based on the CDR3 plus reference TRBV11-3 and TRBJ2-5, the full variable domain is EAGVVQSPRYKIIEKKQPVAFWCNPISGHNTLYWYLQNLGQGPELLIRYENEEAVDDSQLPKDRFSAERLKGVDSTLKIQPAELGDSAVYLCASSLGGGYQETQYFGPGTRLLVL.

CDR3 loop: CASSLGQGSEKLFF. DNA of the CDR3: TGTGCCAGCAGCTTAGGACAGGGGAGTGAAAAACTGTTTTTT. J is TRBJ1-4 and V is TRBV7-2; 8 bases align to TRBD1. This CDR3 is 14 amino acids long. The J segment lost 7 bases and the V segment lost 1 base, leaving 2 bases of the junction unmatched. Germline CDR1 and CDR2: SGHTA and FQGNSA. Supplemented by reference TRBV7-2 and TRBJ1-4, the full variable domain reads GAGVSQSPSNKVTEKGKDVELRCDPISGHTALYWYRQSLGQGLEFLIYFQGNSAPDKSGLPSDRFSAERTGGSVSTLTIQRTQQEDSAVYLCASSLGQGSEKLFFGSGTQLSVL.

A single count supports this clone. The gene calls are TRBV5-1 and TRBJ2-3, with D uncertain. The length of the CDR3 is 15 residues. Per germline, CDR1 SGHRS and CDR2 YFSETQ. V was shortened by 0 bases and J by 0 bases, with 8 bases between the two germline ends. The CDR3 DNA follows: TGCGCCAGCAGCTTGGCGGCATATAGCACAGATACGCAGTATTTT. Its protein product is CASSLAAYSTDTQYF.

The CDR3, as DNA: TGTGCCAGCAGTCGAGAAAGAGGCGGATCCTACGAGCAGTACTTC. Amino acid sequence: CASSRERGGSYEQYF. The chain recombines TRBV27 with TRBJ2-7; D is uncertain. CDR3 size: 15 residues. Germline CDR1 reads MNHEY; CDR2 reads SMNVEV (reference sequence). Deletions cut 5 bases from V and 1 base from J, with 15 bases between.

The sample holds one count of this clone. The V gene is TRBV30, the J gene TRBJ2-6; no definite D call. The V gene's germline CDR1 is GTSNPN and CDR2 SVGIG (reference sequence). The V end lost 0 bases, the J end lost 0 bases, and 3 bases lay between the germline ends. This CDR3 is 14 amino acids long. The CDR3 nucleotides are TGTGCCTGGAGTGTGAACTCTGGGGCCAACGTCCTGACTTTC. Translated: CAWSVNSGANVLTF.

V gene TRBV5-1 combines with J gene TRBJ2-1; possible D gene TRBD1, 6 bases. The CDR3 extends over 12 amino acids. Trimming took off 3 bases at V and 10 bases at J, with 11 bases between the two ends. Per the germline V gene, CDR1 is SGHRS and CDR2 is YFSETQ. CDR3 amino acids: CASSSDRPEQFF. CDR3 in DNA: TGCGCCAGCAGCTCTGACAGGCCGGAGCAGTTCTTC.

The V gene is TRBV28, the J gene TRBJ1-3, with D perhaps TRBD1 (5 bases). The CDR3 is 14 amino acids. Germline V gene data show CDR1 as MDHEN and CDR2 as SYDVKM. The V end was cut by 6 bases, the J end by 1 base, with 10 bases between. The CDR3 DNA reads as TGTGCCAGCAGCCCCGAGGGGTCTGGAAACACCATATATTTT. Translation gives CASSPEGSGNTIYF.